This TCR beta chain was recovered during a study of response to subunit inactivated influenza vaccine. In TCRdb, the RT-PCR reads were re-called with MiXCR into one record per CDR3 protein. The data show about 540,000 distinct CDR3 sequences, 11% to 15% seen once. The CDR3 runs to 12 residues. Germline CDR1 is SGDLS and CDR2 is YYNGEE. The V end lost 3 bases, the J end lost 7 bases, and 8 bases lay between the germline ends. The V gene is TRBV9, the J gene TRBJ2-1; D gene uncertain. Sequenced material: PBMCs from blood, taken about 11 days after vaccination. This sequence was found in a man aged 45 to 65 who received an inactivated influenza vaccine. CDR3 nucleotides: TGTGCCAGCAGCGGCGGTATGAATGAGCAGTTCTTC. The encoded protein is CASSGGMNEQFF.